The subject of this entry is one TCR beta chain. Its target is not known. The sample belongs to a study of T cells in tuberculosis. About the research overall: This South African cohort compared adolescents with or without latent tuberculosis against adults with active tuberculosis. Study conclusions and caveats: Active tuberculosis TCR-alpha repertoires lay closer to GMM-specific TCRs than IGRA-negative controls, suggesting clonal expansion.

The table came from immunoSEQ multiplex PCR; TCRdb's copy has only in-frame clones and leaves some out. The data show some 41,000 clones, 90% to 95% seen once. Germline loops: CDR1 SEHNR, CDR2 FQNEAQ (reference sequence). Deletions cut 3 bases from V and 3 bases from J, with 14 bases between. The CDR3 is 15 residues long. Source material: PBMCs. The TCR comes from a donor between 10 and 35 years old with latent tuberculosis or without tuberculosis infection. Some clones in this sample may be carry-over from other donors' samples. J is TRBJ1-2 and V is TRBV7-9; a weak D match, TRBD1 (6 bases). The CDR3 loop reads CASSFKQGSDYGYTF. DNA of the CDR3: TGTGCCAGCAGCTTTAAGCAGGGGTCCGACTATGGCTACACCTTC.